The TCR beta chain described here comes from a study of T cell changes during pregnancy in multiple sclerosis. Here immunoSEQ multiplex PCR was the method, and the copy in TCRdb shows in-frame clones only, minus some. The sample holds nearly 40,000 clones, about 91% seen once. This TCR was sampled from a female donor with multiple sclerosis, enrolled in a pregnancy study. Sequencing used CD4+ T cells from peripheral blood mononuclear cells, obtained in the third trimester of pregnancy.

CDR3 protein: CASSQVSEATTEAFF. CDR3 DNA sequence: TGTGCCAGCAGCCAAGTGTCTGAGGCCACCACTGAAGCTTTCTTT. The chain combines TRBV4-2 with TRBJ1-1; D not certain. V was pared by 1 base and J by 4 bases, with 13 bases between. CDR3 length equals 15 residues. CDR1 is LGHNA and CDR2 is YNFKEQ in the germline V gene.